The rows below give T cell receptor beta chains drawn from one sample of a study of blood T cell repertoires in COVID-19. The data were produced by immunoSEQ multiplex PCR, yet TCRdb's version contains in-frame clones alone and is incomplete. The sample carries some 270,000 clones, 86% recorded once. The sample consisted of peripheral blood. All receptors come from a woman aged 80 or over with COVID-19, enrolled during active disease. CDR3s include the opening cysteine and the closing phenylalanine or tryptophan. A D gene is named only where the DNA matches it firmly. Some rows have no size entry. The others give once, few or many, or a class for an expanded clone.

j_gene | d_gene | v_gene | abundance | CDR3aa | CDR3nt
TRBJ1-1 | . | TRBV5-6 | once | CASSLAGRAFNTEAFF | TGTGCCAGCAGCTTGGCAGGCAGGGCGTTTAACACTGAAGCTTTCTTT
TRBJ2-3 | . | TRBV18 | . | CASSPIPGSTDTQYF | TGTGCCAGCTCACCGATTCCCGGGAGCACAGATACGCAGTATTTT
TRBJ2-2 | TRBD2 | TRBV4-1 | few | CASSQTGGLAGPANTGELFF | TGCGCCAGCAGCCAGACTGGGGGACTAGCGGGCCCCGCGAACACCGGGGAGCTGTTTTTT
TRBJ2-2 | . | TRBV7-3 | few | CASSLTVSSNTGELFF | TGTGCCAGCAGCTTAACGGTGAGTTCGAACACCGGGGAGCTGTTTTTT
TRBJ1-5 | TRBD1 | TRBV28 | once | CASSLWDRNLSPQHF | TGTGCCAGCAGTTTATGGGACAGGAACCTATCGCCCCAGCATTTT
TRBJ2-7 | TRBD1 | TRBV7-8 | . | CASARDSSYEQYF | TGTGCCAGCGCGAGGGACAGCTCCTACGAGCAGTACTTC
TRBJ2-5 | . | TRBV11-2 | . | CASRTPITGSRETQYF | TGTGCCAGCAGAACCCCCATAACTGGGAGCAGGGAGACCCAGTACTTC
TRBJ1-6 | TRBD1 | TRBV2 | . | CASSEMGQGNSPLHF | TGTGCCAGCAGTGAGATGGGACAGGGGAATTCACCCCTCCACTTT
TRBJ1-5 | . | TRBV20-1 | . | CSASSGDQPQHF | TGCAGTGCTAGTAGCGGGGATCAGCCCCAGCATTTT
TRBJ2-7 | . | TRBV6-1 | . | CASSELLGGSYEQYF | TGTGCCAGCAGTGAACTCCTCGGCGGGTCTTACGAGCAGTACTTC
TRBJ1-2 | TRBD1 | TRBV5-6 | . | CASSLFRDRDGGYTF | TGTGCCAGCAGCTTGTTTAGAGACAGGGATGGCGGCTACACCTTC
TRBJ1-2 | TRBD1 | TRBV10-3 | . | CATSESGRGYGYTF | TGTGCCACCAGTGAGTCCGGCAGGGGGTATGGCTACACCTTC
TRBJ1-5 | . | TRBV7-8 | once | CASSPRGQPQHF | TGTGCCAGCAGCCCCAGGGGTCAGCCCCAGCATTTT
TRBJ2-3 | . | TRBV9 | . | CASSVGPGAGTDTQYF | TGTGCCAGCAGCGTAGGCCCAGGGGCTGGCACAGATACGCAGTATTTT